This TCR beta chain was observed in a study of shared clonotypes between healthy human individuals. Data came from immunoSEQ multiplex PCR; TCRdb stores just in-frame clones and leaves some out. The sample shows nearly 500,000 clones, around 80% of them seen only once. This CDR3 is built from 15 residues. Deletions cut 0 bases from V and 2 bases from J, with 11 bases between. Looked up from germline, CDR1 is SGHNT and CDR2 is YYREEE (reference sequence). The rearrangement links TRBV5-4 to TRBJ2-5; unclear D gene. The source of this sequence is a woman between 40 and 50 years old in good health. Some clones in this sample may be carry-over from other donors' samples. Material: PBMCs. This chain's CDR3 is CASSLVLGDQETQYF. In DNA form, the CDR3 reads TGTGCCAGCAGCTTGGTTTTAGGTGATCAAGAGACCCAGTACTTC.